The clone carrying this TCR beta chain was seen a few times. Its antigen is not identified. J lost 0 bases, V lost 6 bases, and 8 bases had no gene match. The germline V gene has CDR1 MNHNS and CDR2 SASEGT. The CDR3 length is 15 residues. CD4+CD45RO+CD25- cells were isolated as memory CD4+ T cells. After constant-region reverse-primer amplification, full-length variable regions underwent semi-nested PCR with Nested Universal Primer A. TCRdb reprocessed the 5' RACE reads with MiXCR, giving one entry per CDR3 protein. Among approximately 42,000 distinct CDR3 sequences listed, just under 30% were seen once. Study findings and constraints: The larger-cohort validation was restricted to a single TCR beta V-J rearrangement rather than whole repertoires.

The chain couples TRBV6-1 to TRBJ2-7; 7 nucleotides agree with TRBD1. This receptor was taken from a female donor with breast cancer. Sequenced material: memory CD4+ T cells sorted from a lymph node. Subset here: memory CD4+ T cells, CD4+CD45RO+CD25-. DNA for the CDR3: TGTGCCAGCAGCCCAACCCGGGACAGCTCCTACGAGCAGTACTTC. Amino acids: CASSPTRDSSYEQYF.